This TCR beta chain was recovered during a study of shared clonotypes between healthy human individuals. Naive CD8 populations comprised CD45RO-negative cells positively selected for CCR7, excluding terminally differentiated effector memory CD45RA+ cells. Details on this clone: Its specificity is not known.

Sequencing was at deep level. The assay was immunoSEQ multiplex PCR, and TCRdb's table has in-frame clones only and misses some. The table includes about 1,900,000 clones, less than 95% detected once. The CDR3 totals 20 residues. Germline assignment: CDR1 SGHVS and CDR2 FQNEAQ. The junction had 18 bases not matched to a gene; V was cut back by 5 bases and J by 2 bases. Study findings and constraints: Clonotypes which were not shared had lower generation probabilities than clonotypes that all four donors shared.

V gene TRBV7-8 combines with J gene TRBJ1-4, with 9 bases identical to TRBD1. This clonotype was sampled from a man between 18 and 35 years old in good health. The sample comprised naive CD8+ T cells sorted from blood. The CDR3 nucleotides are TGTGCCAGCAGCGTCTCCCAGGGGACAGGGAGATTCAGGACTAATGAAAAACTGTTTTTT. Its translation is CASSVSQGTGRFRTNEKLFF.